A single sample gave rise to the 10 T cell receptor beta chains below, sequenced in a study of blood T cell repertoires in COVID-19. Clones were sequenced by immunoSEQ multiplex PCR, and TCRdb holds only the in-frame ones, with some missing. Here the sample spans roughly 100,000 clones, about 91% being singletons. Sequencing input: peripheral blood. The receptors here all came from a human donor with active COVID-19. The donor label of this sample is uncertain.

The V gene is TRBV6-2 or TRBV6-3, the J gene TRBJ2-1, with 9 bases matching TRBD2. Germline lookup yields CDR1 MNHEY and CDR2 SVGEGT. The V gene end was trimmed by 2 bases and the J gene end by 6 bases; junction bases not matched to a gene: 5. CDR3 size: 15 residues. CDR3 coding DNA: TGTGCCAGCAGTTACGGGCTAGCGGGGAGCAATGAGCAGTTCTTC. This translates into CASSYGLAGSNEQFF.

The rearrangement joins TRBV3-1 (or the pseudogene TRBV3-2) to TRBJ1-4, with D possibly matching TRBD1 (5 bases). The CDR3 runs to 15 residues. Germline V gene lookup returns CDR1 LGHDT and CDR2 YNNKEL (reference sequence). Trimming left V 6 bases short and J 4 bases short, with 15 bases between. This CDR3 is CASSPSGGSNEKLFF. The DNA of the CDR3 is TGTGCCAGCAGTCCTTCTGGGGGGAGTAATGAAAAACTGTTTTTT.

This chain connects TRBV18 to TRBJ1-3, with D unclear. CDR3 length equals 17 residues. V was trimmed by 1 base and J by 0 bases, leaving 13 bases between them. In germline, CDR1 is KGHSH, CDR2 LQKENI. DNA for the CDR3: TGTGCCAGCTCACCACTAGTTATTGGGAGCTCTGGAAACACCATATATTTT. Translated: CASSPLVIGSSGNTIYF.

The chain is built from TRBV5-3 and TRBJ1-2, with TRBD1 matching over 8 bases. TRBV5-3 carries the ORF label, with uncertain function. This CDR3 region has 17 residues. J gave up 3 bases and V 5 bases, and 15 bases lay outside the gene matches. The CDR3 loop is CARSYSRYRGKDYGYTF. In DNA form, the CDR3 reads TGTGCCAGAAGTTATAGCCGGTACAGGGGGAAGGACTATGGCTACACCTTC.

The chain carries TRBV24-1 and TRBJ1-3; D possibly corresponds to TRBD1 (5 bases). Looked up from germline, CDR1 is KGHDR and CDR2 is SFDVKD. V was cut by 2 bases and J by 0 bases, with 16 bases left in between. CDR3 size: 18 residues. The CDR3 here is CATSDSRAGVTSGNTIYF. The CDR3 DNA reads TGTGCCACCAGTGATTCACGGGCGGGGGTGACCTCTGGAAACACCATATATTTT.

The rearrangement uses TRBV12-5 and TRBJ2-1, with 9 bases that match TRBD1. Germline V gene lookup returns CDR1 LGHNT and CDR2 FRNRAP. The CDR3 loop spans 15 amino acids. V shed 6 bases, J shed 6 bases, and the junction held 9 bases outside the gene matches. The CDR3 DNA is TGTGCTAGTGGCCTGGGACAGGGTGCAGTCAATGAGCAGTTCTTC. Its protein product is CASGLGQGAVNEQFF. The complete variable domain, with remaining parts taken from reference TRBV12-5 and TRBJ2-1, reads DARVTQTPRHKVTEMGQEVTMRCQPILGHNTVFWYRQTMMQGLELLAYFRNRAPLDDSGMPKDRFSAEMPDATLATLKIQPSEPRDSAVYFCASGLGQGAVNEQFFGPGTRLTVL.

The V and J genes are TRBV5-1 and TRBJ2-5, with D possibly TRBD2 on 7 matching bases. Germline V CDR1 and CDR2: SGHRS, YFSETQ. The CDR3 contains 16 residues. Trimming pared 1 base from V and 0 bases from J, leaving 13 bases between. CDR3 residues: CASSLRGGGNQETQYF. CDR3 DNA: TGCGCCAGCAGCTTGCGGGGAGGGGGGAACCAAGAGACCCAGTACTTC. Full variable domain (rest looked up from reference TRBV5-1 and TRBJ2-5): KAGVTQTPRYLIKTRGQQVTLSCSPISGHRSVSWYQQTPGQGLQFLFEYFSETQRNKGNFPGRFSGRQFSNSRSEMNVSTLELGDSALYLCASSLRGGGNQETQYFGPGTRLLVL.

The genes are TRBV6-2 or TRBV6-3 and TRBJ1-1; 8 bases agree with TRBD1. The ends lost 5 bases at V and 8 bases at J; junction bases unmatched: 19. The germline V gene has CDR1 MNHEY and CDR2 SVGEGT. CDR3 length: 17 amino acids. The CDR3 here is CASSRIRRLQGEGEAFF. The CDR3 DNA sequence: TGTGCCAGCAGTCGCATCCGCCGACTACAGGGGGAAGGAGAAGCTTTCTTT.

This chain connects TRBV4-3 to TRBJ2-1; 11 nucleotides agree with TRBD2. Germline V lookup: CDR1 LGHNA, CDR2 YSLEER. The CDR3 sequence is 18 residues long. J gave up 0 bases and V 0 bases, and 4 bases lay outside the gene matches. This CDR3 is CASSQDRTSGSSYNEQFF. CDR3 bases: TGCGCCAGCAGCCAAGATAGAACTAGCGGGAGCTCCTACAATGAGCAGTTCTTC.

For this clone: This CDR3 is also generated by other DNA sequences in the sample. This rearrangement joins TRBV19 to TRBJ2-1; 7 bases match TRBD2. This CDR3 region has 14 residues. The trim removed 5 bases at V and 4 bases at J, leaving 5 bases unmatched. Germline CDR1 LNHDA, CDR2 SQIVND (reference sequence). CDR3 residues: CASSPGGDYNEQFF. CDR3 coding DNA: TGTGCCAGTAGTCCGGGGGGTGATTACAATGAGCAGTTCTTC.